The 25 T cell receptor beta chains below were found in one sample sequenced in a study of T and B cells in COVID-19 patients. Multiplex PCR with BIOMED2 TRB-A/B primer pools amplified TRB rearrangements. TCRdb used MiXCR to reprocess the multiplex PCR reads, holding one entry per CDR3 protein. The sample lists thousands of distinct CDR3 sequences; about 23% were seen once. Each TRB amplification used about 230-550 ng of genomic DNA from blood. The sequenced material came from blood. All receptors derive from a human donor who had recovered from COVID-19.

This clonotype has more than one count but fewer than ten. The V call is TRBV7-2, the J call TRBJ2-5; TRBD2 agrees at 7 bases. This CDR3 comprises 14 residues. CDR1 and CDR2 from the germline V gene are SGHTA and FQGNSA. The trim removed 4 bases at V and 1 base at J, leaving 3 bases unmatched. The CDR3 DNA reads TGTGCCAGCAGCTCAAGCGGGACCCAAGAGACCCAGTACTTC. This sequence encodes CASSSSGTQETQYF.

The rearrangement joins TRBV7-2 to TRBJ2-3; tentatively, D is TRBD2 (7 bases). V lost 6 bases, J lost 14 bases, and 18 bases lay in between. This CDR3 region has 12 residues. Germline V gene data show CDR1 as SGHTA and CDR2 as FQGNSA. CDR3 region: CASSIGGRGLYF. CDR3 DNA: TGTGCCAGCAGTATTGGGGGGCGGGGGTTGTATTTT.

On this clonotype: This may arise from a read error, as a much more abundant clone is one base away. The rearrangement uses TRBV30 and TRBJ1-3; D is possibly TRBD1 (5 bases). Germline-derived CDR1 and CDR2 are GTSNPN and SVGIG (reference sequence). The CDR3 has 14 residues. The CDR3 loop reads CAWSRQSSGDTIYF. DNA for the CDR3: TGTGCCTGGAGTAGACAGAGCTCTGGAGACACCATATATTTT.

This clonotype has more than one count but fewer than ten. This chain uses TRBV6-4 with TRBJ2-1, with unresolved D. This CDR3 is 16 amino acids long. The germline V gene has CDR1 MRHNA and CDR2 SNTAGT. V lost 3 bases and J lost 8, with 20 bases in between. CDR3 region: CASSEDYRAVWDEQFF. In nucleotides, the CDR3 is TGTGCCAGCAGTGAAGATTATAGGGCAGTTTGGGATGAGCAGTTCTTC.

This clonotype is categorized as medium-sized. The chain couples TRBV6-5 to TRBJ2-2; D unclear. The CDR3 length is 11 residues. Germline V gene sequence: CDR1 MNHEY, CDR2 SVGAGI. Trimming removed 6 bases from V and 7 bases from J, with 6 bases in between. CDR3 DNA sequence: TGTGCCAGCAGAGGTGTCGGGGAGCTGTTTTTT. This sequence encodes CASRGVGELFF.

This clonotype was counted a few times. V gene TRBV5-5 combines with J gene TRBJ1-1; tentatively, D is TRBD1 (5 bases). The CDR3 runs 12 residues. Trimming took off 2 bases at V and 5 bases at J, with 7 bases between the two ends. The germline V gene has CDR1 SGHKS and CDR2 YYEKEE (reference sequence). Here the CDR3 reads CASSFGGTEAFF. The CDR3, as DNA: TGTGCCAGCAGCTTCGGGGGGACTGAAGCTTTCTTT. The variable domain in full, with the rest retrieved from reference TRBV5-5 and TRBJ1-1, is DAGVTQSPTHLIKTRGQQVTLRCSPISGHKSVSWYQQVLGQGPQFIFQYYEKEERGRGNFPDRFSARQFPNYSSELNVNALLLGDSALYLCASSFGGTEAFFGQGTRLTVV.

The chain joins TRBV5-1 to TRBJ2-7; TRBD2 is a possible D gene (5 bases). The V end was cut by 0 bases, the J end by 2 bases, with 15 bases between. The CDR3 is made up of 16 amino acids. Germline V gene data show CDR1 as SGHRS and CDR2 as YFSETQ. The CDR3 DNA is TGCGCCAGCAGCTTGGCCGCTAGCCCGCCTACCTACGAGCAGTACTTC. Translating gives CASSLAASPPTYEQYF.

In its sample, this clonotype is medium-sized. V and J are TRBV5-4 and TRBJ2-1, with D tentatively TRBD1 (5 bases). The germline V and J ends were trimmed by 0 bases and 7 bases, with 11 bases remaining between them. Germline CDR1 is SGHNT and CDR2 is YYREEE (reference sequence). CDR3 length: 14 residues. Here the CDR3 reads CASSLVQAKNEQFF. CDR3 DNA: TGTGCCAGCAGCTTGGTACAGGCGAAGAATGAGCAGTTCTTC.

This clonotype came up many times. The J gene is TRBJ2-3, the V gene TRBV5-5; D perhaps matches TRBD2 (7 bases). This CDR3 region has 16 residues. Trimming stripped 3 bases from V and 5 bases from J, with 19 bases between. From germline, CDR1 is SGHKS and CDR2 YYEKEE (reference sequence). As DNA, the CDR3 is TGTGCCAGCAGCTGGGGGGGCGTGGGGCTCGGAGATACGCAGTATTTT. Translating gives CASSWGGVGLGDTQYF. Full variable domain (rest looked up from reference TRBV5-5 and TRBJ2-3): DAGVTQSPTHLIKTRGQQVTLRCSPISGHKSVSWYQQVLGQGPQFIFQYYEKEERGRGNFPDRFSARQFPNYSSELNVNALLLGDSALYLCASSWGGVGLGDTQYFGPGTRLTVL.

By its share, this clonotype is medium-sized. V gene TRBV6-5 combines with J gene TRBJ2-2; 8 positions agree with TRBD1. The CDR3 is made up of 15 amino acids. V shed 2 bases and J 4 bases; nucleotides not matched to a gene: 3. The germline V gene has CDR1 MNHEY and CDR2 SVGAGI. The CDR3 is CASSYQGAGTGELFF. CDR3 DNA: TGTGCCAGCAGTTACCAGGGGGCAGGCACCGGGGAGCTGTTTTTT.

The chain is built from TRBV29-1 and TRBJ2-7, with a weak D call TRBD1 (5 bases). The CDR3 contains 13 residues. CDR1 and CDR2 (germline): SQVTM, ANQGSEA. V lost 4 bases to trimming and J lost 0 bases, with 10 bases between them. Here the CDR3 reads CSVGWGNSYEQYF. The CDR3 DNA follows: TGCAGCGTTGGGTGGGGCAACTCCTACGAGCAGTACTTC.

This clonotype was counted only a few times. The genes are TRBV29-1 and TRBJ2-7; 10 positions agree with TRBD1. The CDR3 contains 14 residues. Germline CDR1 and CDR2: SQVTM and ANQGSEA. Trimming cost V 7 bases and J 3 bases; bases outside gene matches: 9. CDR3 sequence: CSGGDRGSHYEQYF. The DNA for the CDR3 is TGCAGCGGTGGGGACAGGGGTTCTCACTACGAGCAGTACTTC.

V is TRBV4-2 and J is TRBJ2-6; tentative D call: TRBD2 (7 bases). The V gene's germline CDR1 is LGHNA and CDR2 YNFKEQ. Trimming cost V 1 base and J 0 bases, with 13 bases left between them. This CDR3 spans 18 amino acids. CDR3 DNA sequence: TGTGCCAGCAGCCAAGGGGGGGGCTACAACTCTGGGGCCAACGTCCTGACTTTC. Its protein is CASSQGGGYNSGANVLTF.

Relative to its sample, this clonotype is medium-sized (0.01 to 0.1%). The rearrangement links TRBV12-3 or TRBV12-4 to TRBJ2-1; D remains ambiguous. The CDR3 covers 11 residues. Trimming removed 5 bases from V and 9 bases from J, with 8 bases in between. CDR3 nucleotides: TGTGCCAGCAGTCTCGAGAGTGAGCAGTTCTTC. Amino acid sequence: CASSLESEQFF.

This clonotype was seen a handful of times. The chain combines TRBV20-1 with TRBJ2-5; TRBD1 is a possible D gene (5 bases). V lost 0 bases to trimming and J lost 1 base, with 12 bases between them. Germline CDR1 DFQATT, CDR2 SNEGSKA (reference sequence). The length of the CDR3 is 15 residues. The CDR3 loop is CSARDRLRGQETQYF. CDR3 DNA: TGCAGTGCTAGAGATAGACTTAGGGGCCAAGAGACCCAGTACTTC.

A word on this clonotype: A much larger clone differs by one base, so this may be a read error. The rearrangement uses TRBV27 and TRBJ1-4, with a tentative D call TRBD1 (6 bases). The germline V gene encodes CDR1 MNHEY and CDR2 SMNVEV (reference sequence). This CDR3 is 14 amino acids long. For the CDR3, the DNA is TGTGCCAGCAATTTATCGGATCCGAGGGGGAAACTGTTTTTT. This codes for CASNLSDPRGKLFF.

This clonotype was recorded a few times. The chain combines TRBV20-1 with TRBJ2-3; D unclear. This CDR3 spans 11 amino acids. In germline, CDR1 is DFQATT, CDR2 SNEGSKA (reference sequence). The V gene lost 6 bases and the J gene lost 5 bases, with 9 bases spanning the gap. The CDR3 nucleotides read TGCAGTGCAACACCCGGAGATACGCAGTATTTT. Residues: CSATPGDTQYF.

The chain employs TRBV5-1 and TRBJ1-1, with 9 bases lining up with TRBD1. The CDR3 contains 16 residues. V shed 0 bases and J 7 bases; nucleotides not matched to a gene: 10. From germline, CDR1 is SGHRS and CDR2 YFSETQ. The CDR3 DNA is TGCGCCAGCAGCTTGGATGGGACAGGGTTTAGGAATGAAGCTTTCTTT. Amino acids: CASSLDGTGFRNEAFF.

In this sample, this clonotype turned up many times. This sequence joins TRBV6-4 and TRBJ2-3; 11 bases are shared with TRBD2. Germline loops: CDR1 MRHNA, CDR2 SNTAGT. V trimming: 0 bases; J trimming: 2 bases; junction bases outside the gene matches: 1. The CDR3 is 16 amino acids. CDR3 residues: CASSDSSGGATDTQYF. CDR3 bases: TGTGCCAGCAGTGACTCTAGCGGGGGGGCCACAGATACGCAGTATTTT.

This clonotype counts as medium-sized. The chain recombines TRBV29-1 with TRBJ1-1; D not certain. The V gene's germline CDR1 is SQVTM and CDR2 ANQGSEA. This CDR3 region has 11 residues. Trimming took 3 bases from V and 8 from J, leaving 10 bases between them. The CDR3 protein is CSVESRREAFF. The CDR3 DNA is TGCAGCGTTGAGTCTCGTAGAGAAGCTTTCTTT. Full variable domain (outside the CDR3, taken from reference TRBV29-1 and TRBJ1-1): SAVISQKPSRDICQRGTSLTIQCQVDSQVTMMFWYRQQPGQSLTLIATANQGSEATYESGFVIDKFPISRPNLTFSTLTVSNMSPEDSSIYLCSVESRREAFFGQGTRLTVV.

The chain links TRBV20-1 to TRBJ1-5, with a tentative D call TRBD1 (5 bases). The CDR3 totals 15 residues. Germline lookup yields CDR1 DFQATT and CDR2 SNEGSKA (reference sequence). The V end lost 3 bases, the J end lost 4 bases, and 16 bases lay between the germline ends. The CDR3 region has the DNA TGCAGTGCTAGTACAGGTTCCGGGGCAAATCAGCCCCAGCATTTT. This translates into CSASTGSGANQPQHF.

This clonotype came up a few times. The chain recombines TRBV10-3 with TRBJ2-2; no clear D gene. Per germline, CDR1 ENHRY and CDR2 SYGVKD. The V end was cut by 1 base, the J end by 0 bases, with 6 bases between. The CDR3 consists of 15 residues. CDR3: CAISELATNTGELFF. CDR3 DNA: TGTGCCATCAGTGAGTTGGCCACGAACACCGGGGAGCTGTTTTTT.

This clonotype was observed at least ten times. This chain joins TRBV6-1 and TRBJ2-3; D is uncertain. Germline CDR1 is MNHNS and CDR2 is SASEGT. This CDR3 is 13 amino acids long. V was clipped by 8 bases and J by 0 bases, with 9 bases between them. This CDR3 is CASRMSSTDTQYF. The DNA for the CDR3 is TGTGCCAGCCGAATGTCTAGCACAGATACGCAGTATTTT.

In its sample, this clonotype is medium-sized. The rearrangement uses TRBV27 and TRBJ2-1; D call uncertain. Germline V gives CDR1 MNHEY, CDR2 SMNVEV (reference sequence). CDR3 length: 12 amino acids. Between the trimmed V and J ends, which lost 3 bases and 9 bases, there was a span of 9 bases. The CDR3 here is CASSFPIGEQFF. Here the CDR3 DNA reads TGTGCCAGCAGTTTCCCTATCGGTGAGCAGTTCTTC.

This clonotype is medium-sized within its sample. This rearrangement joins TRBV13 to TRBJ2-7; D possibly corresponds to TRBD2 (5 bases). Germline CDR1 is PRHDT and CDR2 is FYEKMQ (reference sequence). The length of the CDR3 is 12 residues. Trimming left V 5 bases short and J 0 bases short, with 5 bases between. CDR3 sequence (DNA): TGTGCCAGCAGCACTAGCTCCTACGAGCAGTACTTC. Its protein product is CASSTSSYEQYF.